These 4 T cell receptor beta chains originate from one sample sequenced in a study of long-term antiretroviral therapy in people with HIV. Investigators performed immunoSEQ version v3.0 at survey level. Sequencing used immunoSEQ multiplex PCR; TCRdb keeps in-frame clones, though not all of them. The sample lists 27,000 or so clones, about 86% occurring once. The sample was unsorted PBMCs, taken 1.2 years after starting antiretroviral therapy. The receptors were sampled from a man aged 50-60 years with HIV.

The V and J genes are TRBV7-9 and TRBJ2-1; perhaps TRBD1 as D (5 bases). Germline CDR1 SEHNR, CDR2 FQNEAQ (reference sequence). The CDR3 runs 12 residues. Trimming left V 5 bases short and J 7 bases short, with 9 bases between. CDR3 in DNA: TGTGCCAGCAGCACCTCAGGGAATGAGCAGTTCTTC. Residues: CASSTSGNEQFF. Full variable domain (remainder filled in from reference TRBV7-9 and TRBJ2-1): DTGVSQNPRHKITKRGQNVTFRCDPISEHNRLYWYRQTLGQGPEFLTYFQNEAQLEKSRLLSDRFSAERPKGSFSTLEIQRTEQGDSAMYLCASSTSGNEQFFGPGTRLTVL.

V is TRBV7-2 and J is TRBJ1-4, with unresolved D. From germline, CDR1 is SGHTA and CDR2 FQGNSA. This CDR3 region has 16 residues. Trimming left V 1 base short and J 3 bases short, with 12 bases between. In nucleotides, the CDR3 is TGTGCCAGCAGCTTAGAAGCCAGTCTAGCTAATGAAAAACTGTTTTTT. Translated, it gives CASSLEASLANEKLFF.

This rearrangement joins TRBV10-2 to TRBJ1-4; TRBD1 matches at 11 bases. The CDR3 is 15 amino acids. Losses at the gene ends were 6 bases for V and 6 bases for J; bases not matched to a gene: 6. Germline-derived CDR1 and CDR2 are WSHSY and SAAADI. CDR3 DNA: TGCGCCAGCAGCTCTTGGACAGGGGGCGATGAAAAACTGTTTTTT. This translates into CASSSWTGGDEKLFF.

The gene calls are TRBV7-8 and TRBJ1-3; D is possibly TRBD1 (6 bases). The CDR3 runs 20 residues. V was cut by 1 base and J by 0 bases, with 22 bases left in between. The germline V gene encodes CDR1 SGHVS and CDR2 FQNEAQ. CDR3 amino acids: CASSLEGGAMQKPSGNTIYF. The CDR3, as DNA: TGTGCCAGCAGCTTAGAGGGGGGCGCGATGCAAAAACCCTCTGGAAACACCATATATTTT.